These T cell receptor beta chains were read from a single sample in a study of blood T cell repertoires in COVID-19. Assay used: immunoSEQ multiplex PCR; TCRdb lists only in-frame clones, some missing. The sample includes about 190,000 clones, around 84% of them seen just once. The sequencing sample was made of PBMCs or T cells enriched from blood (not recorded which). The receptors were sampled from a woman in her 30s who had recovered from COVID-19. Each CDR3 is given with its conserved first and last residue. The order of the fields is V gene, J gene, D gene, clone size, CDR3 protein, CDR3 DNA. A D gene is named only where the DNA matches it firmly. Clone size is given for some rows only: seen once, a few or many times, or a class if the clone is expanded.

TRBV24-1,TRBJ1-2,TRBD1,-,CATSDDRGDYGYTF,TGTGCCACCAGTGATGACAGGGGAGACTATGGCTACACCTTC
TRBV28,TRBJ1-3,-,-,CASSPGGELPTGNTIYF,TGTGCCAGCAGTCCCGGCGGGGAGCTTCCAACTGGAAACACCATATATTTT
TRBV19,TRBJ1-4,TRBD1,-,CASSPIDRGATNEKLFF,TGTGCCAGTAGCCCCATCGACAGGGGGGCAACTAATGAAAAACTGTTTTTT
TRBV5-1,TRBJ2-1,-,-,CASSLAGDNEQFF,TGCGCCAGCAGCTTGGCCGGGGACAATGAGCAGTTCTTC
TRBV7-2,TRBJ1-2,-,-,CASSQGDNYGYTF,TGTGCCAGCAGCCAAGGAGATAACTATGGCTACACCTTC
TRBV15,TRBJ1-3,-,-,CATKQGKLGFGNTIYF,TGTGCGACCAAGCAGGGGAAACTAGGCTTTGGAAACACCATATATTTT
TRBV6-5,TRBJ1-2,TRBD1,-,CASSTGGAIFGYTF,TGTGCCAGCAGTACAGGGGGCGCAATCTTTGGCTACACCTTC
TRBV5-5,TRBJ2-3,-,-,CASSLASTDTQYF,TGTGCCAGCAGCTTGGCTAGCACAGATACGCAGTATTTT
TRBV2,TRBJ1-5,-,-,CASSGEQGNQPQHF,TGTGCCAGCAGTGGAGAGCAGGGCAATCAGCCCCAGCATTTT
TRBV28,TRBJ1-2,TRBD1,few,CASSPTGTGYTF,TGTGCCAGCAGTCCGACAGGGACTGGCTACACCTTC
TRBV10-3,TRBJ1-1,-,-,CASRPITRVGNTEAFF,TGTGCCAGCCGGCCAATCACTCGGGTCGGGAACACTGAAGCTTTCTTT
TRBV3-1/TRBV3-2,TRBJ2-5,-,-,CASSPRRLVEETQYF,TGTGCCAGCAGCCCGCGTCGACTAGTTGAAGAGACCCAGTACTTC
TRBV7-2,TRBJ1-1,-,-,CASSYGVNTEAFF,TGTGCCAGCAGCTACGGGGTGAACACTGAAGCTTTCTTT
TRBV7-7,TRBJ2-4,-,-,CASSPQLSGIQYF,TGTGCTAGCAGCCCACAACTAAGCGGCATTCAGTACTTC
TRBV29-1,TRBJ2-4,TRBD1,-,CSVGGGADIQYF,TGCAGCGTTGGAGGGGGCGCGGACATTCAGTACTTC
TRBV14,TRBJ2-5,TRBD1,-,CASSPEGPGQGVKTQYF,TGTGCCAGCAGCCCCGAAGGTCCGGGACAGGGTGTGAAGACCCAGTACTTC
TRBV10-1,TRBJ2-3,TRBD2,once,CASSGTSGGAADTQYF,TGCGCCAGCAGTGGGACTAGCGGGGGGGCCGCAGATACGCAGTATTTT
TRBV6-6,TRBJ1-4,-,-,CASSYDRGELFF,TGTGCCAGCAGTTACGATCGGGGGGAACTGTTTTTT
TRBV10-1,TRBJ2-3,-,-,CANTLANMNTQYF,TGCGCCAATACGTTAGCGAACATGAATACGCAGTATTTT
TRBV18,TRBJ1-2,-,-,CASSPPGHGYTF,TGTGCCAGCTCACCACCGGGGCATGGCTACACCTTC
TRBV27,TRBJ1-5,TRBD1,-,CASSSRDRGNTGNQPQHF,TGTGCCAGCAGTTCCCGGGACAGGGGCAACACGGGCAATCAGCCCCAGCATTTT
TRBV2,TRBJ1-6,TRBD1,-,CASSERTGVGSPLHF,TGTGCCAGCAGTGAACGAACAGGGGTGGGTTCACCCCTCCACTTT
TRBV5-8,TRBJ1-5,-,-,CASSLPTQGTYSNQPQHF,TGTGCCAGCAGCTTGCCCACCCAGGGGACCTATAGCAATCAGCCCCAGCATTTT
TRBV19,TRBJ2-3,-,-,CASRPGGRSMDTQYF,TGTGCCAGTAGACCCGGGGGACGGAGTATGGATACGCAGTATTTT
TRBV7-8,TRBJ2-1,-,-,CASSLQIPYNEQFF,TGTGCCAGCAGCTTACAGATCCCCTACAATGAGCAGTTCTTC
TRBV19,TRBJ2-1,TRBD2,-,CASTLGGVPYNEQFF,TGTGCCAGTACCCTCGGGGGGGTTCCCTACAATGAGCAGTTCTTC
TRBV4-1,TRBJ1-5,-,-,CASSQSVGAVQPQHF,TGCGCCAGCAGCCAATCAGTGGGGGCTGTACAGCCCCAGCATTTT
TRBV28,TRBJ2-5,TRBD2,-,CASNSGRAPETQYF,TGTGCCAGCAACAGCGGGAGGGCCCCAGAGACCCAGTACTTC
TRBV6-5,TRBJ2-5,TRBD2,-,CASKTSGSLETQYF,TGTGCCAGCAAGACTAGCGGGAGTTTGGAGACCCAGTACTTC
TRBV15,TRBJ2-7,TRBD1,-,CATSSQGGTEQYF,TGTGCCACCAGCAGCCAAGGGGGCACCGAGCAGTACTTC
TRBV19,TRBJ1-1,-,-,CASSILQGNELNHANTEAFF,TGTGCCAGTAGTATTCTGCAGGGTAACGAACTCAATCACGCGAACACTGAAGCTTTCTTT
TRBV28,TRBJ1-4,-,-,CASSPLGDNGEKLFF,TGTGCCAGCAGTCCCCTCGGGGATAATGGTGAAAAACTGTTTTTT
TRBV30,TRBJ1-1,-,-,CAWSTGDTEAFF,TGTGCCTGGAGTACGGGGGATACTGAAGCTTTCTTT
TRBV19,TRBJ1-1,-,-,CASSIGFLGLYTEAFF,TGTGCCAGTAGTATCGGGTTTTTGGGACTGTACACTGAAGCTTTCTTT
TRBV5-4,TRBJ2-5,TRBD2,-,CASSLAGASGETQYF,TGTGCCAGCAGCTTGGCCGGGGCTAGCGGGGAGACCCAGTACTTC
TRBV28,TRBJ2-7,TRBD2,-,CASTQAGRPSYEQYF,TGTGCCAGCACCCAAGCGGGACGGCCCTCCTACGAGCAGTACTTC
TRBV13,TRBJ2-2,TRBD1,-,CASSLDGTGGIGGELFF,TGTGCCAGCAGCTTAGACGGGACAGGGGGGATCGGCGGGGAGCTGTTTTTT
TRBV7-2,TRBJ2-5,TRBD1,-,CASSPDRGIEETQYF,TGTGCCAGCAGCCCGGACAGGGGAATCGAGGAGACCCAGTACTTC
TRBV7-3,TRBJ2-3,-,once,CASSLQGMSTDTQYF,TGTGCCAGCAGCTTACAGGGCATGAGCACAGATACGCAGTATTTT
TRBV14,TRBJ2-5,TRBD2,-,CASSQNSGRSETQYF,TGTGCCAGCAGCCAAAATAGCGGGCGGTCAGAGACCCAGTACTTC
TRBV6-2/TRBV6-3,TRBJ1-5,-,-,CASSYRLGAVNQPQHF,TGTGCCAGCAGTTACCGACTAGGGGCAGTAAATCAGCCCCAGCATTTT
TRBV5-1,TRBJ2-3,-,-,CASSLEQDTDTQYF,TGCGCCAGCAGCTTGGAGCAGGACACAGATACGCAGTATTTT